One and the same sample provided the 7 T cell receptor beta chains below, sequenced in a study of post-analysis software for immune sequencing data. Whole-study findings and limits: Patients used several TRBV segments, including TRBV5-6, TRBV5-1 and TRBV20-1, more often than controls.

No cognate antigen is known for these TCRs. Unique molecular identifiers were present in the TCR beta cDNA libraries. TCRdb re-called the PCR reads through MiXCR, storing one row per CDR3 protein. The sample has approximately 440,000 distinct CDR3 sequences; around 40% are singletons. The sequencing sample was made of blood. These receptors originate from a girl aged 10 to 17 with multiple sclerosis.

This chain uses TRBV15 with TRBJ2-3; 11 bases fit TRBD2. The CDR3 consists of 18 residues. J lost 4 bases, V lost 2 bases, and 11 bases had no gene match. Germline V lookup: CDR1 LNHNV, CDR2 YYDKDF (reference sequence). In DNA form, the CDR3 reads TGTGCCACCAGCAGACAGAAGCGGACTAGCGGGTATGCAGATACGCAGTATTTT. Protein product: CATSRQKRTSGYADTQYF.

This clonotype has only a few counts. This chain joins TRBV6-5 and TRBJ2-7; 14 bases are shared with TRBD2. Germline assignment: CDR1 MNHEY and CDR2 SVGAGI. V shed 2 bases and J 1 base; nucleotides not matched to a gene: 4. The CDR3 totals 17 residues. CDR3 loop: CASSYGGLAGGSYEQYF. CDR3 nucleotides: TGTGCCAGCAGTTACGGCGGACTAGCGGGAGGTTCCTACGAGCAGTACTTC.

The J gene is TRBJ2-5, the V gene TRBV11-1; D is perhaps TRBD1 (6 bases). V was trimmed by 8 bases and J by 1 base, leaving 8 bases between them. Germline V gives CDR1 SGHAT, CDR2 FQDESV (reference sequence). The CDR3 has 12 residues. The CDR3 reads CASEGVQETQYF. As DNA, the CDR3 is TGTGCCAGCGAGGGGGTCCAAGAGACCCAGTACTTC.

The chain links TRBV28 to TRBJ1-2, with D possibly being TRBD1 (5 bases). The CDR3 contains 16 residues. Germline-derived CDR1 and CDR2 are MDHEN and SYDVKM. The V end was cut by 3 bases, the J end by 0 bases, with 14 bases between. CDR3 bases: TGTGCCAGCAGTTTCCACACCGGCAGGGCTAACTATGGCTACACCTTC. Translation: CASSFHTGRANYGYTF.

The V call is TRBV4-2, the J call TRBJ1-2; D is ambiguous. The V and J ends lost 0 bases and 1 base respectively, with 9 bases between them. CDR3 length equals 15 residues. Germline V CDR1 and CDR2: LGHNA, YNFKEQ. The CDR3 DNA follows: TGTGCCAGCAGCCAAGATTCGCTCGTTAACTATGGCTACACCTTC. Translated: CASSQDSLVNYGYTF.

In this sample, this clonotype turned up once. The chain recombines TRBV7-2 with TRBJ2-7, with 7 bases fitting TRBD1. The CDR3 length is 16 residues. With V trimmed by 1 base and J by 3 bases, 9 bases remained unmatched. Germline V gene sequence: CDR1 SGHTA, CDR2 FQGNSA. For the CDR3, the DNA is TGTGCCAGCAGCTTAGACCCGGGACAGATAATCTACGAGCAGTACTTC. It translates to CASSLDPGQIIYEQYF.

The gene calls are TRBV28 and TRBJ2-1; D gene unclear. Germline V gives CDR1 MDHEN, CDR2 SYDVKM. V lost 3 bases and J lost 6, with 9 bases in between. The CDR3 runs 13 residues. CDR3 in amino acids: CASSLGPSNEQFF. The CDR3 nucleotides are TGTGCCAGCAGTTTGGGCCCGAGCAATGAGCAGTTCTTC.